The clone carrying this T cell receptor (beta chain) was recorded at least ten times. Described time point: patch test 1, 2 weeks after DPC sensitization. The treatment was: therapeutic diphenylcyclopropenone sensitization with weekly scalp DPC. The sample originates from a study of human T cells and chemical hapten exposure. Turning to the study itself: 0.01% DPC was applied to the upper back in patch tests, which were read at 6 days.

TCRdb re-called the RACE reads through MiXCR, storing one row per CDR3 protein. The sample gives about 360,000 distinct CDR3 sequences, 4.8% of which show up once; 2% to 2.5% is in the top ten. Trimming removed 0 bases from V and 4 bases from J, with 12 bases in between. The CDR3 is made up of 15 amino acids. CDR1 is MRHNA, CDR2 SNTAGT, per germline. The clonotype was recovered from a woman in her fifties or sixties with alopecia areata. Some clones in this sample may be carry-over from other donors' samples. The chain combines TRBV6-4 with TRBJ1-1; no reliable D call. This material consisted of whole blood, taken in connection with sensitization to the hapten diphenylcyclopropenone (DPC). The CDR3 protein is CASSDSGPAGTEAFF. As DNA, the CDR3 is TGTGCCAGCAGTGACTCCGGACCGGCTGGCACTGAAGCTTTCTTT.